The rows below give T cell receptor beta chains drawn from one sample of a study of glioma-infiltrating T cells after dendritic cell vaccination. Libraries were prepared by immunoSEQ multiplex PCR; TCRdb keeps only in-frame clonotypes and omits some of them. Altogether about 10,000 clones are present, 81% being singletons, with the ten largest covering approximately 39%. The specimen was blood, collected after dendritic cell vaccination. The receptors stem from a human donor with glioblastoma. Each CDR3 is given with its conserved first and last residue.

length,J,V,CDR3
14,TRBJ2-4,TRBV2,CASMTGEAKNIQYF
13,TRBJ1-5,TRBV19,CATQEGGNQPQHF
16,TRBJ1-6,TRBV13,CASSSNRGLMNSPLHF
14,TRBJ1-4,TRBV30,CAWSVKGAGEKLFF
14,TRBJ1-2,TRBV10-3,CAISEDRDRVGYTF
14,TRBJ2-1,TRBV19,CASSICPGNNEQFF
13,-,TRBV29-1,CSVDRGNRYEQYF
16,TRBJ2-3,TRBV19,CASSANSGSLIDTQYF
13,TRBJ2-7,TRBV5-1,CASRDDYTYEQYF
12,TRBJ2-1,TRBV7-3,CASSETGHEQFF
18,TRBJ2-7,TRBV19,CASKRTPGQGGIRGEQYF
16,TRBJ1-2,TRBV5-4,CASIIIDGTSNYGYTF
14,TRBJ2-2,TRBV7-3,CASSARQGPGELFF
13,TRBJ2-1,TRBV27,CASSWGVRREQFF
14,-,TRBV7-9,CASAVSAVSYEQYF
14,TRBJ2-7,TRBV15,CATSAGTGDNEQYF
12,TRBJ2-5,TRBV18,CASSPLQETQYF
16,TRBJ2-1,TRBV4-3,CASSPHGGQGTNEQFF
16,TRBJ2-3,TRBV2,CASTRSLAGVADTQYF
17,TRBJ2-3,TRBV5-1,CASSLRYAGGPEDTQYF
16,TRBJ2-2,TRBV7-3,CASSLTQGGGTGELFF
17,TRBJ2-7,TRBV14,CASSQVTSLLFSYEQYF
15,TRBJ2-1,TRBV2,CASSGGRSSYNEQFF
18,TRBJ1-1,TRBV9,CASSVGGGTGGLNTEAFF
12,TRBJ2-1,TRBV7-3,CASGGRDNEQFF
14,TRBJ1-2,TRBV2,CASSEVLRNYGYTF
18,TRBJ1-5,TRBV7-2,CASSLGTAPVGSNQPQHF
14,TRBJ2-5,TRBV6-1,CASRRGGIQETQYF
16,TRBJ1-1,TRBV10-1,CASSGVTGTIYTEAFF
17,TRBJ2-1,TRBV7-8,CASSLVVGRGLHNEQFF
17,TRBJ2-5,TRBV18,CASSPPGTSGSGQTQYF
15,TRBJ2-1,TRBV5-1,CASSLVLAGNNEQFF
18,TRBJ2-7,TRBV5-5,CASSHPFATESLSYEQYF
15,TRBJ1-1,TRBV9,CASSVVGQVNTEAFF
15,TRBJ2-7,TRBV28,CASSETSGASYEQYF
13,TRBJ1-1,TRBV2,CASILEGHPEAFF
15,TRBJ2-2,TRBV30,CAWSVRGVNTGELFF
13,TRBJ2-2,TRBV30,CAWSVLDTGELFF
15,TRBJ2-7,TRBV19,CASSILAGTTYEQYF
15,TRBJ2-1,TRBV2,CASRSGTSGSNEQFF
13,TRBJ2-7,TRBV25-1,CASSERRPYEQYF
14,TRBJ1-1,TRBV7-2,CASSLGDLNTEAFF
13,TRBJ2-7,TRBV29-1,CSTKGQGGWEQYF